The following is a T cell receptor beta chain sequence with its context. Following extraction, RNA underwent reverse transcription to cDNA, which served as the sequencing template. Using immunoSEQ multiplex PCR, the repertoire was profiled, and TCRdb retains in-frame clones only, with some absent. The repertoire holds 90,000 to 130,000 clones, roughly three fifths seen once, with less than 15% in the top ten. Noted treatment: oral pan-JAK inhibitor, 5-10 mg twice daily. Alopecia areata patients provided lesional scalp punch biopsies and peripheral blood. This specimen belongs to a study of CD8+ T cells in alopecia areata. Study at large: Treated patients received oral tofacitinib, 5 to 10 mg twice daily. It was 6 to 18 months of tofacitinib, and then there were 6 months off drug.

Germline CDR1 GTSNPN, CDR2 SVGIG (reference sequence). V lost 2 bases, J lost 0 bases, and 9 bases lay in between. The CDR3 spans 14 residues. Sequenced material: CD8+ T cells sorted from blood, taken at week 24, from a patient treated with tofacitinib. The chain couples TRBV30 to TRBJ2-3; D not certain. The receptor was isolated from a human donor with alopecia areata. CDR3 protein: CAWSKRTSTDTQYF. CDR3 DNA: TGTGCCTGGAGTAAGAGAACTAGCACAGATACGCAGTATTTT.